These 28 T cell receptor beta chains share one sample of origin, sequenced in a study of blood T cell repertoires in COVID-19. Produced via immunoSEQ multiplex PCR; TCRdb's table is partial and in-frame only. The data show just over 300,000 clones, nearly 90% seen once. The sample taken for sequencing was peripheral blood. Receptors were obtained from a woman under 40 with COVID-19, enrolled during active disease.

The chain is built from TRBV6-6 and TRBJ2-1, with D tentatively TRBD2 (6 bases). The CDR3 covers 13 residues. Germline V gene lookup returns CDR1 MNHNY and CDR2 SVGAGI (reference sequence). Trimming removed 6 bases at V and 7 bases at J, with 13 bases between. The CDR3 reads CASSQMLANEQFF. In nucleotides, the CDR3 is TGTGCCAGCAGCCAGATGCTAGCGAATGAGCAGTTCTTC.

This chain's CDR3 is CASSQKFGGRAGSSYNEQFF. The CDR3 DNA reads TGTGCCAGCAGCCAAAAGTTTGGGGGACGAGCGGGGAGCTCCTACAATGAGCAGTTCTTC. The chain joins TRBV4-2 to TRBJ2-1; TRBD2 aligns across 7 bases. This CDR3 spans 20 amino acids. J lost 0 bases, V lost 2 bases, and 16 bases had no gene match. Germline V gene sequence: CDR1 LGHNA, CDR2 YNFKEQ.

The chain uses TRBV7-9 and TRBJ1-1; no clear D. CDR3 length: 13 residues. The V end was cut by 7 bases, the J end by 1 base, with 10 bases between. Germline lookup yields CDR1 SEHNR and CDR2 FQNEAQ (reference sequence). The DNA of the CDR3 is TGTGCCAGCAAGTCCAGTGGGAACACTGAAGCTTTCTTT. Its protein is CASKSSGNTEAFF.

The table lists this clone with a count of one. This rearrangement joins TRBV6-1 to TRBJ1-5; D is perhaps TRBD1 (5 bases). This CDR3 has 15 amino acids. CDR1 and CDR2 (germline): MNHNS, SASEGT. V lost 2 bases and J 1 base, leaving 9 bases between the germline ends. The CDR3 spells CASSEKGFSNQPQHF. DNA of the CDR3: TGTGCCAGCAGTGAAAAGGGGTTCAGCAATCAGCCCCAGCATTTT.

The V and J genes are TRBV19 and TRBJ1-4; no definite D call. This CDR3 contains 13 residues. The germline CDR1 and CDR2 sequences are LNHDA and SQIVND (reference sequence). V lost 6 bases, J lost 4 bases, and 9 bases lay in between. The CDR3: CASRERSNEKLFF. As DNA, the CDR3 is TGTGCCAGTAGGGAAAGGAGTAATGAAAAACTGTTTTTT.

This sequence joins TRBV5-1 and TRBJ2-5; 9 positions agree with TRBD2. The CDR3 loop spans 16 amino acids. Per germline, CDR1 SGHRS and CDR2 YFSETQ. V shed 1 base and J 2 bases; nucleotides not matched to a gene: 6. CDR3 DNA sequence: TGCGCCAGCAGCTTGACTGTAGCGGGGGAGCAAGAGACCCAGTACTTC. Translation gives CASSLTVAGEQETQYF. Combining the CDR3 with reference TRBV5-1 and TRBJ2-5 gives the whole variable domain KAGVTQTPRYLIKTRGQQVTLSCSPISGHRSVSWYQQTPGQGLQFLFEYFSETQRNKGNFPGRFSGRQFSNSRSEMNVSTLELGDSALYLCASSLTVAGEQETQYFGPGTRLLVL.

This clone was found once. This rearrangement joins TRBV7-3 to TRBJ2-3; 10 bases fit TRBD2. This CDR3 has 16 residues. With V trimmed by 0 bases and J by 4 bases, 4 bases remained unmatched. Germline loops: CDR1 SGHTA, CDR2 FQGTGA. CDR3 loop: CASSLTPSGGADTQYF. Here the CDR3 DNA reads TGTGCCAGCAGCTTAACGCCCAGCGGGGGGGCAGATACGCAGTATTTT. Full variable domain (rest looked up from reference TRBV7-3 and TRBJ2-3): GAGVSQTPSNKVTEKGKYVELRCDPISGHTALYWYRQSLGQGPEFLIYFQGTGAADDSGLPNDRFFAVRPEGSVSTLKIQRTERGDSAVYLCASSLTPSGGADTQYFGPGTRLTVL.

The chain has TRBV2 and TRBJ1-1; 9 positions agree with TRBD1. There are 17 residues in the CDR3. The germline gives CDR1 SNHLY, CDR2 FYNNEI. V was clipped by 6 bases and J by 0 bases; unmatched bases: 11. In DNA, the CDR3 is TGTGCCAGCAGCCTGAGGGGGACAGGGTCTGTGAACACTGAAGCTTTCTTT. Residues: CASSLRGTGSVNTEAFF.

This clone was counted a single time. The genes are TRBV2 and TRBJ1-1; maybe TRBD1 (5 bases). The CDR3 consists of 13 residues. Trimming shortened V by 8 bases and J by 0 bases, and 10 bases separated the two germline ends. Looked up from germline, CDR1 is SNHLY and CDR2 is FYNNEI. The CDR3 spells CASGAEMNTEAFF. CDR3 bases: TGTGCCAGCGGGGCTGAAATGAACACTGAAGCTTTCTTT. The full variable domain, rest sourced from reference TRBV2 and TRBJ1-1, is EPEVTQTPSHQVTQMGQEVILRCVPISNHLYFYWYRQILGQKVEFLVSFYNNEISEKSEIFDDQFSVERPDGSNFTLKIRSTKLEDSAMYFCASGAEMNTEAFFGQGTRLTVV.

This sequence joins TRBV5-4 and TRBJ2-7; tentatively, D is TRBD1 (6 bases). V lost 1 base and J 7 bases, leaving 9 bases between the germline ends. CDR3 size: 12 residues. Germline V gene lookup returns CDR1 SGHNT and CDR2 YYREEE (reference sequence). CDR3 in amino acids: CASSLNDREQYF. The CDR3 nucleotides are TGTGCCAGCAGCTTGAACGACAGGGAGCAGTACTTC.

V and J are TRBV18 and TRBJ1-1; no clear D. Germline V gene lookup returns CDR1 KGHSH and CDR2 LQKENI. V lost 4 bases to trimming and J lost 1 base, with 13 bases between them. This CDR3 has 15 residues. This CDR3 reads CASSLMGPGNTEAFF. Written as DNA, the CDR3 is TGTGCCAGCTCACTAATGGGCCCCGGGAACACTGAAGCTTTCTTT.

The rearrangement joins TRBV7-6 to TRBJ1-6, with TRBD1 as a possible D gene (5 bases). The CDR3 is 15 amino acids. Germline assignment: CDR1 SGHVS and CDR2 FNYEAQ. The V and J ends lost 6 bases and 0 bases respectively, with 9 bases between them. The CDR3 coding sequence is TGTGCCAGCAGTCAGGGTAGCTCCTATAATTCACCCCTCCACTTT. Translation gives CASSQGSSYNSPLHF. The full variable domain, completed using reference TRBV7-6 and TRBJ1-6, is GAGVSQSPRYKVTKRGQDVALRCDPISGHVSLYWYRQALGQGPEFLTYFNYEAQQDKSGLPNDRFSAERPEGSISTLTIQRTEQRDSAMYRCASSQGSSYNSPLHFGNGTRLTVT.

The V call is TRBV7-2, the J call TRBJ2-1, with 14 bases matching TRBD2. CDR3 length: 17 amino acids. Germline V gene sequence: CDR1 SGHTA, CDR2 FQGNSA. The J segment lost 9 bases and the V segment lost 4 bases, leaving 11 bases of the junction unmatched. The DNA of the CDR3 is TGTGCCAGCAGCTGGGGACTAGCGGGGGCCCCGAACGGTGAGCAGTTCTTC. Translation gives CASSWGLAGAPNGEQFF.

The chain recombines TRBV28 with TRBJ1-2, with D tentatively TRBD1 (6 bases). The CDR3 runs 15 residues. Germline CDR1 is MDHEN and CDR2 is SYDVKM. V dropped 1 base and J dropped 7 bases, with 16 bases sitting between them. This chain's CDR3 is CASSLLGGRGRGYTF. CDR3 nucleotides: TGTGCCAGCAGTTTATTGGGGGGGCGAGGACGTGGCTACACCTTC.

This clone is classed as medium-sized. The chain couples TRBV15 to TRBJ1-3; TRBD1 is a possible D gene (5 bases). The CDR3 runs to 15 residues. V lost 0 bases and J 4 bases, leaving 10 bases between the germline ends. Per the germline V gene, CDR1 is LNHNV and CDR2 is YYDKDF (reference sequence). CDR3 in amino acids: CATSREAGSGNTIYF. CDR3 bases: TGTGCCACCAGCAGAGAGGCAGGGTCGGGAAACACCATATATTTT. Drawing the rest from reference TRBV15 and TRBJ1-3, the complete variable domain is DAMVIQNPRYQVTQFGKPVTLSCSQTLNHNVMYWYQQKSSQAPKLLFHYYDKDFNNEADTPDNFQSRRPNTSFCFLDIRSPGLGDTAMYLCATSREAGSGNTIYFGEGSWLTVV.

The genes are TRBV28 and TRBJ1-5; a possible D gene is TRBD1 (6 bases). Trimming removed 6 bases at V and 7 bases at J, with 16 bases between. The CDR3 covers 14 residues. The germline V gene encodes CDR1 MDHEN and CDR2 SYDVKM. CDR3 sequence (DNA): TGTGCCAGCAGCCAAGGGGGGGCCGGGCAGCCCCAGCATTTT. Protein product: CASSQGGAGQPQHF.

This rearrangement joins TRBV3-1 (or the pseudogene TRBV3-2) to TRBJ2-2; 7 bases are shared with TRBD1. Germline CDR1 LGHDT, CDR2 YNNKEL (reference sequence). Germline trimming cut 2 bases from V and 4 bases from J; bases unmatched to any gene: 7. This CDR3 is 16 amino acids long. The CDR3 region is CASSQPGTVGTGELFF. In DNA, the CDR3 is TGTGCCAGCAGCCAACCCGGGACAGTCGGCACCGGGGAGCTGTTTTTT.

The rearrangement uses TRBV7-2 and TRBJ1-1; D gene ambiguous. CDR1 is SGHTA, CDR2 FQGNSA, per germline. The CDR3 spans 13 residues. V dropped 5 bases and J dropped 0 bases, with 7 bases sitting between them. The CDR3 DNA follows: TGTGCCAGCAGCCTACAGCTGAACACTGAAGCTTTCTTT. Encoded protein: CASSLQLNTEAFF.

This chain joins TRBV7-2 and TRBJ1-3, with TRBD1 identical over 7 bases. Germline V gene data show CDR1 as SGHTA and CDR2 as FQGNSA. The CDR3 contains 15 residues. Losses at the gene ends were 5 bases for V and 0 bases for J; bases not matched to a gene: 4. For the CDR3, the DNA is TGTGCCAGCAGCCGCGACAGGGCCTCTGGAAACACCATATATTTT. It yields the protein CASSRDRASGNTIYF.

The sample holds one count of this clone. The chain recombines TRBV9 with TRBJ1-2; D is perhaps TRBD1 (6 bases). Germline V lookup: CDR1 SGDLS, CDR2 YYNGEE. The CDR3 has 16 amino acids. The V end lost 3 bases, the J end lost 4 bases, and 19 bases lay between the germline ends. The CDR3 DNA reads TGTGCCAGCAGCGCCTCCCTTGGACAGACGACCTATGGCTACACCTTC. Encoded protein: CASSASLGQTTYGYTF.

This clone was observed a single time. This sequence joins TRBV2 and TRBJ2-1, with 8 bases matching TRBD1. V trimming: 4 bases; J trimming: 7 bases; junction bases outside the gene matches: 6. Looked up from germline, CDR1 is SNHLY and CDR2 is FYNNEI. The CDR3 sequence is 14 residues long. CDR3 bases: TGTGCCAGCAGTGCTAGACAGGGGATAAATGAGCAGTTCTTC. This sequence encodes CASSARQGINEQFF.

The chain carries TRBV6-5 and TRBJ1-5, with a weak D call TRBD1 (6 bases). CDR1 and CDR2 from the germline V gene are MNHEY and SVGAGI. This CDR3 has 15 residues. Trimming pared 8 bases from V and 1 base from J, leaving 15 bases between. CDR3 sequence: CASAAGTLSNQPQHF. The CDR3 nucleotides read TGTGCCAGCGCAGCCGGGACACTGAGCAATCAGCCCCAGCATTTT.

The CDR3 nucleotides are TGTGCCAGCAGCAAACAGGGAACTTCTACTGAAGCTTTCTTT. Translating gives CASSKQGTSTEAFF. J is TRBJ1-1 and V is TRBV7-3, with D tentatively TRBD1 (6 bases). Trimming took off 5 bases at V and 5 bases at J, with 15 bases between the two ends. Germline CDR1 and CDR2: SGHTA and FQGTGA. The CDR3 totals 14 residues.

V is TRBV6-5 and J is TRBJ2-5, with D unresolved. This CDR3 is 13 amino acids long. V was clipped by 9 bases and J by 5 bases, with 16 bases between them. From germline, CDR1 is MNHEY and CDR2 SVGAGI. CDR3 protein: CARTVSRRETQYF. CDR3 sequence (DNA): TGTGCCAGAACAGTTAGTCGCAGGGAGACCCAGTACTTC.

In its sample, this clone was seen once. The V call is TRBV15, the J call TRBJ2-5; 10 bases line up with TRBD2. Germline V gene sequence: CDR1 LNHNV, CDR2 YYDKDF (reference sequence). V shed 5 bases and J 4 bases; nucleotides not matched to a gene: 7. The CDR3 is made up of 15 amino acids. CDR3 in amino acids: CATSEAGGPRETQYF. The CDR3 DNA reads TGTGCCACCAGCGAAGCGGGGGGGCCTAGAGAGACCCAGTACTTC.

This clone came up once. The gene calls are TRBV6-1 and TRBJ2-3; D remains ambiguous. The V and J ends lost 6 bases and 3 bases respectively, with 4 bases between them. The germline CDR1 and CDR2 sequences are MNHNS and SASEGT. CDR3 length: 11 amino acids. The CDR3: CASSPTDTQYF. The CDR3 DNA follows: TGTGCCAGCAGCCCAACAGATACGCAGTATTTT.

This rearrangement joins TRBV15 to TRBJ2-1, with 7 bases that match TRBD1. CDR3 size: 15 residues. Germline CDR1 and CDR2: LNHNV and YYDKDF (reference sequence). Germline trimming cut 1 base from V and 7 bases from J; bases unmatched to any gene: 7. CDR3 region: CATSRATQGRNEQFF. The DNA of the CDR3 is TGTGCCACCAGCAGAGCCACACAGGGGAGAAATGAGCAGTTCTTC.

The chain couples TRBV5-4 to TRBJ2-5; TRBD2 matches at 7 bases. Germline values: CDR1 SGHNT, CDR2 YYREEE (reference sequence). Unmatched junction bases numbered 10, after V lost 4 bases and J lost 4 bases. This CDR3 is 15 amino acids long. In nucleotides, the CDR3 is TGTGCCAGCAGCCCTACGGGGTGGGAGGGAGAGACCCAGTACTTC. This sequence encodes CASSPTGWEGETQYF.